This T cell receptor (beta chain) was identified during a study of T cells in Graves' hyperthyroidism and ophthalmopathy. The ends were cut back, 6 bases at V and 5 bases at J, with 10 bases in the middle. This CDR3 region has 11 residues. Germline lookup yields CDR1 SQVTM and CDR2 ANQGSEA. Pregnant or lactating patients were excluded, as were those with uncontrolled infection or other autoimmune disease. Diagnosing involved the use of clinical symptoms, serum thyroxine and TRAb, thyroid ultrasound and orbital computed tomography. Amplification of TCR beta CDR3 regions was performed using RNA transcripts as template. A set of HTBI primers served as the primers for a first-round RT-PCR of the TCR CDR3. One entry per CDR3 protein results from TCRdb running MiXCR on the multiplex PCR reads. The repertoire consists of around 340,000 distinct CDR3 sequences, with about 18% occurring once and the leading ten covering 34%.

Points from the study as a whole: Stable hyperthyroidism was separated from ophthalmopathy by a model based on 13 V-J features.

Comments on this clonotype: Its antigen is unidentified.

The sequencing input was blood. This chain connects TRBV29-1 to TRBJ1-1; no firm D call. This TCR came from a woman aged 30 to 39 with Graves' hyperthyroidism that later progressed to Graves' ophthalmopathy. The CDR3: CSVSQNTEAFF. CDR3 sequence (DNA): TGCAGCGTATCACAGAATACTGAAGCTTTCTTT.